These 14 T cell receptor beta chains were sequenced from one sample in a study of CD8 T cells in ankylosing spondylitis. Using its own MiXCR run on the 5' RACE reads, TCRdb lists one record per CDR3 protein. The sample lists around 220,000 distinct CDR3 sequences, 8% to 11% occurring once. Sequenced: blood, either unsorted or a sorted T cell fraction (not recorded which). The receptors derive from a male donor with ankylosing spondylitis or in good health (not recorded which).

This clonotype was picked up a small number of times. The gene calls are TRBV3-1 and TRBJ2-2; maybe TRBD1 (6 bases). The V end lost 7 bases, the J end lost 3 bases, and 15 bases lay between the germline ends. CDR3 length equals 15 residues. CDR1 is LGHDT, CDR2 YNNKEL, per germline (reference sequence). For the CDR3, the DNA is TGTGCCAGCACTCTAGGCAGGGGTGACACCGGGGAGCTGTTTTTT. Its protein is CASTLGRGDTGELFF.

The chain is built from TRBV20-1 and TRBJ2-7, with 8 bases lining up with TRBD2. CDR1 DFQATT and CDR2 SNEGSKA come from the germline V gene (reference sequence). V lost 1 base and J lost 5; bases outside the gene matches: 7. CDR3 length: 14 residues. CDR3 in DNA: TGCAGTGCTAGAGTTCCGGGGGGGCTCCACGAGCAGTACTTC. This sequence encodes CSARVPGGLHEQYF.

There are a few counts of this clonotype. This sequence joins TRBV24-1 and TRBJ2-6; tentative D call: TRBD1 (6 bases). Per germline, CDR1 KGHDR and CDR2 SFDVKD. The V gene lost 5 bases and the J gene lost 3 bases, with 10 bases spanning the gap. The CDR3 has 15 residues. The CDR3 DNA sequence: TGTGCCACCAGTGGGGGGCTGAGTGGGGCCAACGTCCTGACTTTC. Translation: CATSGGLSGANVLTF.

This clonotype was detected only a few times. The chain links TRBV19 to TRBJ2-7; TRBD1 matches at 10 bases. V gave up 7 bases and J gave up 3 bases; unmatched junction bases: 6. Germline loops: CDR1 LNHDA, CDR2 SQIVND (reference sequence). The CDR3 is 14 amino acids. The CDR3 DNA is TGTGCCAGTAAGACCGGGACAGGGGTCTACGAGCAGTACTTC. Amino acid sequence: CASKTGTGVYEQYF.

This clonotype was observed a few times. The chain uses TRBV5-1 and TRBJ1-4, with 10 bases lining up with TRBD1. The CDR3 totals 16 residues. Trimming at V came to 4 bases and at J to 3 bases, leaving 6 bases not matched to a gene. CDR1 is SGHRS, CDR2 YFSETQ, per germline. Here the CDR3 DNA reads TGCGCCAGCAGCATCCGTGGACAGGGGGCTAATGAAAAACTGTTTTTT. Amino acids: CASSIRGQGANEKLFF.

This clonotype was observed a handful of times. The genes are TRBV29-1 and TRBJ2-6; 9 nucleotides align to TRBD1. This CDR3 region has 16 residues. Germline V gene data show CDR1 as SQVTM and CDR2 as ANQGSEA. After removal of 5 bases from V and 4 bases from J, the junction contained 9 bases not matched to a gene. The CDR3, as DNA: TGCAGCGTTTCAGGACAGGGGTGGCTCGGGGCCAACGTCCTGACTTTC. Residues: CSVSGQGWLGANVLTF.

There are many counts of this clonotype. The chain has TRBV3-1 and TRBJ2-1, with no clear D. Germline-derived CDR1 and CDR2 are LGHDT and YNNKEL (reference sequence). V was trimmed by 1 base and J by 0 bases, leaving 10 bases between them. This CDR3 has 16 residues. CDR3 sequence (DNA): TGTGCCAGCAGCCAAGCCCCCGCCTCCTCCTACAATGAGCAGTTCTTC. Translating it yields CASSQAPASSYNEQFF.

This clonotype was observed many times. The chain joins TRBV20-1 to TRBJ2-4; D perhaps matches TRBD2 (5 bases). V was pared by 2 bases and J by 5 bases, with 16 bases between. The CDR3 length is 15 residues. Germline CDR1 DFQATT, CDR2 SNEGSKA (reference sequence). CDR3 nucleotide sequence: TGCAGTGCTAGACCACCCCTGGGGAGCCAAAACATTCAGTACTTC. This translates into CSARPPLGSQNIQYF.

This clonotype was found many times. The chain recombines TRBV10-3 with TRBJ2-7, with no clear D. V lost 0 bases and J lost 6, with 6 bases in between. This CDR3 contains 12 residues. Germline V gives CDR1 ENHRY, CDR2 SYGVKD. The CDR3 coding sequence is TGTGCCATCAGTGAGTCTGGACCCGAGCAGTACTTC. It is translated as CAISESGPEQYF.

Many counts were recorded for this clonotype. The rearrangement joins TRBV27 to TRBJ1-2; TRBD1 is a possible D gene (6 bases). V was cut by 8 bases and J by 0 bases, with 19 bases left in between. The CDR3 consists of 16 residues. Germline V gene sequence: CDR1 MNHEY, CDR2 SMNVEV (reference sequence). CDR3 nucleotides: TGTGCCAGCCGCCTATTGGGGGGGCCCGCTAACTATGGCTACACCTTC. As protein: CASRLLGGPANYGYTF.

This clonotype was counted a few times. The rearrangement joins TRBV7-3 to TRBJ2-2; 11 bases agree with TRBD1. CDR1 is SGHTA, CDR2 FQGTGA, per germline. The CDR3 length is 15 residues. Trimming at V came to 5 bases and at J to 5 bases, leaving 4 bases not matched to a gene. CDR3 coding DNA: TGTGCCAGCAGCCAGGGGACAGGGGGAACCGGGGAGCTGTTTTTT. Protein sequence: CASSQGTGGTGELFF. Based on the CDR3 plus reference TRBV7-3 and TRBJ2-2, the full variable domain is GAGVSQTPSNKVTEKGKYVELRCDPISGHTALYWYRQSLGQGPEFLIYFQGTGAADDSGLPNDRFFAVRPEGSVSTLKIQRTERGDSAVYLCASSQGTGGTGELFFGEGSRLTVL.

The CDR3 loop reads CASSWPQGHSLGETQYF. The CDR3 DNA reads TGTGCCAGCAGCTGGCCCCAGGGTCATTCGTTGGGAGAGACCCAGTACTTC. The V call is TRBV7-9, the J call TRBJ2-5, with a tentative D call TRBD1 (5 bases). CDR3 length: 17 amino acids. CDR1 and CDR2 from the germline V gene are SEHNR and FQNEAQ (reference sequence). V gave up 4 bases and J gave up 4 bases, with 22 bases separating them.

There are many counts of this clonotype. This sequence joins TRBV3-1 and TRBJ1-2, with D unclear. CDR3 length: 15 amino acids. V was shortened by 0 bases and J by 4 bases, with 12 bases between the two germline ends. Germline V gene sequence: CDR1 LGHDT, CDR2 YNNKEL (reference sequence). The CDR3 loop reads CASSQDHGYGYGYTF. The CDR3 DNA reads as TGTGCCAGCAGCCAAGACCACGGATACGGCTATGGCTACACCTTC.

This clonotype has ten or more counts. J is TRBJ2-7 and V is TRBV12-3 or TRBV12-4; 9 nucleotides match TRBD2. V trimming: 5 bases; J trimming: 4 bases; junction bases outside the gene matches: 6. The CDR3 is made up of 14 amino acids. The CDR3 bases are TGTGCCAGCAGTCCCCATAGCGGGGGATACGAGCAGTACTTC. It yields the protein CASSPHSGGYEQYF.